These T cell receptor beta chains were read from a single sample in a study of blood T cell repertoires in COVID-19. Generated by immunoSEQ multiplex PCR, the TCRdb table keeps only in-frame clones and is missing some. The table lists fewer than 85,000 clones, approximately 78% of them singletons, with roughly a fifth in the top ten. The sequenced sample was peripheral blood. All receptors come from a human donor in a cohort sampled during active COVID-19. CDR3s include the opening cysteine and the closing phenylalanine or tryptophan. Fields, in order: V gene, D gene, J gene, clone size, CDR3 DNA, CDR3 protein. D genes are given only for firm matches. The size entry is marked missing in some rows and otherwise reads once, few, many or a size class.

>TRBV27|TRBD2|TRBJ2-1|-
TGTGCCAGCAGTTTAGCCGGGAGCGGGGGGGCCACTGAGCAGTTCTTC
CASSLAGSGGATEQFF
>TRBV10-1|-|TRBJ1-1|-
TGCGCCAGCAGTAACTTGGCCGGGTCGCCAAGCACTGAAGCTTTCTTT
CASSNLAGSPSTEAFF
>TRBV20-1|-|TRBJ1-1|few
TGCAGTGCTAGTTGGCAGAACACTGAAGCTTTCTTT
CSASWQNTEAFF
>TRBV28|TRBD1|TRBJ1-5|-
TGTGCCAGCAGTACGACAGGGGCCTCGGGGGGTCCCCAGCATTTT
CASSTTGASGGPQHF
>TRBV7-9|TRBD1|TRBJ1-3|-
TGTGCCAGCAGCTCATCCGATACAGGGGACACCATATATTTT
CASSSSDTGDTIYF
>TRBV28|TRBD1|TRBJ1-2|-
TGTGCCAGCATGGGGACAGGGCGTTTCCTAGGCTATGGCTACACCTTC
CASMGTGRFLGYGYTF
>TRBV28|-|TRBJ2-2|-
TGTGCCAGCAGTTTGTGGACAAGGCGAACCGGGGAGCTGTTTTTT
CASSLWTRRTGELFF
>TRBV5-1|TRBD1|TRBJ2-7|-
TGCGCCAGCAGCTTGGCCCTGACAGGGTATAACGAGCAGTACTTC
CASSLALTGYNEQYF
>TRBV5-8|TRBD1|TRBJ2-7|-
TGTGCCAGCAGCCGGACAGGGGATTTAGGGGAGCAGTACTTC
CASSRTGDLGEQYF
>TRBV18|-|TRBJ2-1|-
TGTGCCAGCTCACCACCGGGTCCGCGGGATGAGCAGTTCTTC
CASSPPGPRDEQFF
>TRBV28|-|TRBJ1-1|many
TGTGCCAGCAGTTTATGGGGCGGGGGAAGAACTGAAGCTTTCTTT
CASSLWGGGRTEAFF
>TRBV9|TRBD2|TRBJ2-7|-
TGTGCCAGCAGCCACGGACTAGCGGGGACCTACGAGCAGTACTTC
CASSHGLAGTYEQYF
>TRBV6-4|-|TRBJ1-1|-
TGTGCCAGCAAATCCGAGGACTCCCTGAACACTGAAGCTTTCTTT
CASKSEDSLNTEAFF
>TRBV4-2|-|TRBJ2-3|-
TGTGCCAGCAGCCAAGAGGAACAGGGTTCAGGCACAGATACGCAGTATTTT
CASSQEEQGSGTDTQYF
>TRBV2|-|TRBJ2-2|-
TGTGCCAGCGGGAGACTCAACACCGGGGAGCTGTTTTTT
CASGRLNTGELFF
>TRBV15|TRBD1|TRBJ1-2|many
TGTGCCACCAGCAGAAGGGCAGGGGGTAACTATGGCTACACCTTC
CATSRRAGGNYGYTF
>TRBV21-1|-|TRBJ1-5|-
TGTGCCAGCACCTCGGGACAGGCCGACAATCAGCCCCAGCATTTT
CASTSGQADNQPQHF
>TRBV25-1|-|TRBJ2-7|-
TGTGCCAGCAGTGAATGGCAGGGCAGTAGCTCCTACGAGCAGTACTTC
CASSEWQGSSSYEQYF
>TRBV28|TRBD1|TRBJ2-5|-
TGTGCCAGCAGCCCGGGACAGTCCAAAGAGACCCAGTACTTC
CASSPGQSKETQYF
>TRBV5-5|TRBD2|TRBJ2-3|-
TGTGCCGGTAATGAAGGACTAGCGCTTAGTACGCAGTATTTT
CAGNEGLALSTQYF
>TRBV6-1|-|TRBJ2-2|-
TGTGCCAGCAGTGAAGTTGGGGCCACCGGGGAGCTGTTTTTT
CASSEVGATGELFF
>TRBV4-1|TRBD2|TRBJ2-3|once
TGCGCCAGCAGCCAAGATCCTAGCGGTACAGATACGCAGTATTTT
CASSQDPSGTDTQYF
>TRBV11-2|-|TRBJ1-2|few
TGTGCCAGCAGCCACAAACAGACAGGTGGCTACACCTTC
CASSHKQTGGYTF
>TRBV28|TRBD2|TRBJ2-5|-
TGTGCCATCCGACTAGCGGGGGAGGCCCAGTACTTC
CAIRLAGEAQYF
>TRBV7-9|-|TRBJ1-1|-
TGTGCCAGCAGCCGCAAAACTATGAACACTGAAGCTTTCTTT
CASSRKTMNTEAFF
>TRBV28|-|TRBJ1-2|-
TGTGCCAGCAGCACAGGGTTCAGAGGCTATGGCTACACCTTC
CASSTGFRGYGYTF
>TRBV5-1|TRBD1|TRBJ1-2|-
TGCGCCAGCAGCTTGCAGACAGGGATTAACTATGGCTACACCTTC
CASSLQTGINYGYTF
>TRBV3-1/TRBV3-2|-|TRBJ1-2|-
TGTGCCAGCAGCCAAGCACCAGGGGACGGCTACACCTTC
CASSQAPGDGYTF
>TRBV9|TRBD2|TRBJ2-1|-
TGTGCCAGCAGCGTAGAAAGCGGGGAGACCTACAATGAGCAGTTCTTC
CASSVESGETYNEQFF
>TRBV6-5|-|TRBJ2-2|-
TGTGCCAGCACGGGAACCGGGGAGCTGTTTTTT
CASTGTGELFF
>TRBV7-8|TRBD2|TRBJ2-2|-
TGTGCCAGCAGCTTAGGTCGGATGGGGGGGGACACCGGGGAGCTGTTTTTT
CASSLGRMGGDTGELFF
>TRBV24-1|-|TRBJ2-7|-
TGTGCCACCAGTGATTACAGTTCCTACGAGCAGTACTTC
CATSDYSSYEQYF
>TRBV5-6|-|TRBJ1-2|-
TGTGCCAGCAGCTTGATTGGGACAAGTCTTGATGGCTACACCTTC
CASSLIGTSLDGYTF
>TRBV7-3|-|TRBJ2-1|few
TGTGCCAGCAGCTTTGGGGCGACTCCCTACAATGAGCAGTTCTTC
CASSFGATPYNEQFF
>TRBV19|TRBD2|TRBJ2-7|-
TGTGCCAGTAGTATACTAGCGGGGCCGATCTACGAGCAGTACTTC
CASSILAGPIYEQYF
>TRBV4-1|TRBD2|TRBJ2-1|once
TGCGCCAGCAGCCAGGGCCCAAATAGCGGGGGGGCCGGCGGGTTCTTC
CASSQGPNSGGAGGFF
>TRBV4-1|TRBD1|TRBJ1-6|large
TGCGCCAGCAGCCAGTTAGGGACAGGGGAGATGGATTCACCCCTCCACTTT
CASSQLGTGEMDSPLHF
>TRBV3-1/TRBV3-2|TRBD2|TRBJ2-3|once
TGTGCCAGCAGCCGGAAGCTAGCGGGGGGGCGGAGAGATACGCAGTATTTT
CASSRKLAGGRRDTQYF
>TRBV7-6|-|TRBJ2-5|-
TGTGCCAGCAGCTCCTCTCGCGGGGAGACCCAGTACTTC
CASSSSRGETQYF
>TRBV3-1/TRBV3-2|-|TRBJ1-2|-
TGTGCCAGCAGCCATAGGGGTATAAACTATGGCTACACCTTC
CASSHRGINYGYTF
>TRBV6-5|TRBD1|TRBJ2-7|-
TGTGCCAGCAGCTATGAACAGGGGCGCTACGAGCAGTACTTC
CASSYEQGRYEQYF
>TRBV10-3|TRBD1|TRBJ1-5|-
TGTGCCATCAGGGGACAGCGAGGAGGAACCCAGCATTTT
CAIRGQRGGTQHF